This T cell receptor (beta chain) derives from a study of long-term antiretroviral therapy in people with HIV. Survey level was the resolution at which the v3.0 immunoSEQ assay ran. Assay used: immunoSEQ multiplex PCR; TCRdb lists only in-frame clones, some missing. The sample lists about 25,000 clones, around 86% occurring once. In this sample, this clone turned up once. Germline V CDR1 and CDR2: KGHSH, LQKENI. Trimming removed 6 bases from V and 3 bases from J, with 12 bases in between. The CDR3 runs 13 residues. The genes are TRBV18 and TRBJ2-7; no firm D call. This TCR was recovered from a woman younger than 45 with HIV. Sequencing was performed on unsorted PBMCs, taken 1.9 years after starting antiretroviral therapy. The CDR3 protein is CASSPKEYYEQYF. The CDR3 DNA is TGTGCCAGCTCCCCCAAAGAATACTACGAGCAGTACTTC.